This T cell receptor beta chain was profiled in a study of shared clonotypes between healthy human individuals. CDR3 length: 11 residues. Germline-derived CDR1 and CDR2 are SGHTA and FQGNSA. Trimming shortened V by 3 bases and J by 10 bases, and 9 bases separated the two germline ends. This clone was seen only a few times. Assay: immunoSEQ multiplex PCR; the TCRdb copy retains only in-frame clones and omits some. The sample lists about a million clones, 70% to 85% occurring once. Input material: memory CD4+ T cells sorted from blood. The subset denotes: CD45RA-negative fraction. The sequence derives from a man aged 18 to 29 in good health. The J gene is TRBJ1-1, the V gene TRBV7-2, with TRBD1 as a possible D gene (5 bases). The CDR3 DNA reads TGTGCCAGCAGCTTCGATGGGGGAGCTTTCTTT. Its protein is CASSFDGGAFF.